Shown below are 15 T cell receptor beta chains from a single sample sequenced in a study of blood T cell repertoires in COVID-19. Libraries were prepared by immunoSEQ multiplex PCR; TCRdb keeps only in-frame clonotypes and omits some of them. The sample holds some 150,000 clones, approximately 88% seen once. Sequencing was performed on peripheral blood. The receptors originated from a woman aged 45-65 years with acute or convalescent COVID-19.

The chain employs TRBV10-1 and TRBJ2-7; D gene unclear. CDR3 length equals 13 residues. Trimming removed 4 bases at V and 7 bases at J, with 14 bases between. Looked up from germline, CDR1 is WNHNN and CDR2 is SYGVQD (reference sequence). The CDR3: CASSAGSYGEQYF. For the CDR3, the DNA is TGCGCCAGCAGTGCCGGATCCTACGGGGAGCAGTACTTC.

The chain couples TRBV11-2 to TRBJ2-3, with TRBD1 as a possible D gene (5 bases). V was pared by 6 bases and J by 6 bases, with 10 bases between. The CDR3 length is 12 residues. Germline V gene lookup returns CDR1 SGHAT and CDR2 FQNNGV. The CDR3 DNA is TGTGCCAGCAGGGGCCCAGGGGATACGCAGTATTTT. Translated: CASRGPGDTQYF.

The rearrangement joins TRBV2 to TRBJ1-2; D possibly corresponds to TRBD1 (5 bases). The CDR3 spans 14 residues. Trimming pared 3 bases from V and 14 bases from J, leaving 22 bases between. Per germline, CDR1 SNHLY and CDR2 FYNNEI. The CDR3 DNA is TGTGCCAGCAGTGATGAGAAGGGGTGGGTAGAGGAGACCTTC. Translation gives CASSDEKGWVEETF.

The chain combines TRBV4-2 with TRBJ1-4; possible D gene TRBD1, 6 bases. The germline V gene encodes CDR1 LGHNA and CDR2 YNFKEQ. V was cut by 2 bases and J by 13 bases, with 20 bases left in between. This CDR3 spans 15 amino acids. In DNA, the CDR3 is TGTGCCAGCAGCCAACTGTCGGGACAAACCCGAGGACTGTTTTTT. Encoded protein: CASSQLSGQTRGLFF.

Details on this clone: The sample holds other DNA sequences that translate to the same CDR3. The rearrangement uses TRBV9 and TRBJ2-3; the D gene is possibly TRBD2 (6 bases). With 0 bases removed from V and 1 base from J, the gap between germline ends came to 6 bases. This CDR3 comprises 14 residues. CDR1 and CDR2 (germline): SGDLS, YYNGEE. The CDR3: CASSVASGTDTQYF. The CDR3 bases are TGTGCCAGCAGCGTAGCTAGCGGCACAGATACGCAGTATTTT.

The genes are TRBV19 and TRBJ2-1, with 10 nucleotides matching TRBD2. Germline-derived CDR1 and CDR2 are LNHDA and SQIVND (reference sequence). V was pared by 1 base and J by 10 bases, with 7 bases of the junction left unmatched. This CDR3 is built from 15 residues. The CDR3 sequence: CASSIGSGGAEEQFF. CDR3 bases: TGTGCCAGTAGTATAGGAAGCGGGGGGGCCGAGGAGCAGTTCTTC.

Notes on this clone: This sample also contains other DNA sequences that code for the same CDR3. The V call is TRBV11-2, the J call TRBJ2-7; the D gene is possibly TRBD2 (5 bases). The ends were cut back, 1 base at V and 2 bases at J, with 9 bases in the middle. Germline V lookup: CDR1 SGHAT, CDR2 FQNNGV. This CDR3 spans 14 amino acids. Here the CDR3 reads CASSLGGGPYEQYF. CDR3 nucleotides: TGTGCCAGCAGCTTAGGTGGAGGCCCCTACGAGCAGTACTTC.

In this sample, this clone turned up a few times. The rearrangement links TRBV6-5 to TRBJ2-7; 8 nucleotides line up with TRBD1. The CDR3 sequence is 14 residues long. V lost 2 bases and J lost 2; bases outside the gene matches: 2. The V gene's germline CDR1 is MNHEY and CDR2 SVGAGI. CDR3 sequence: CASSYGTGAYEQYF. CDR3 nucleotide sequence: TGTGCCAGCAGTTACGGGACAGGAGCCTACGAGCAGTACTTC.

This clone was seen repeatedly, ten times or more. The chain recombines TRBV6-4 with TRBJ1-5; D not certain. CDR3 length: 14 residues. The V gene lost 3 bases and the J gene lost 6 bases, with 12 bases spanning the gap. Germline V lookup: CDR1 MRHNA, CDR2 SNTAGT. CDR3 in amino acids: CASSDLMAGQPQHF. CDR3 nucleotide sequence: TGTGCCAGCAGTGATCTGATGGCGGGTCAGCCCCAGCATTTT.

The chain couples TRBV7-8 to TRBJ2-7, with 9 bases lining up with TRBD2. This CDR3 contains 16 residues. CDR1 and CDR2 from the germline V gene are SGHVS and FQNEAQ. V dropped 6 bases and J dropped 2; count of bases not matched to a gene: 11. The CDR3 DNA sequence: TGTGCCAGCAGTATTAGCGGGGGTGGGACGGCCTACGAGCAGTACTTC. This gives the protein CASSISGGGTAYEQYF.

This chain joins TRBV30 and TRBJ1-2; D gene ambiguous. The CDR3 has 12 residues. CDR1 and CDR2 (germline): GTSNPN, SVGIG (reference sequence). Trimming left V 4 bases short and J 1 base short, with 7 bases between. The CDR3 sequence is CAWTSGNYGYTF. CDR3 DNA sequence: TGTGCCTGGACCAGTGGTAACTATGGCTACACCTTC.

The chain links TRBV7-2 to TRBJ1-6; D is unresolved. V lost 3 bases and J lost 3, with 9 bases in between. The germline V gene has CDR1 SGHTA and CDR2 FQGNSA. This CDR3 region has 15 residues. CDR3 in DNA: TGTGCCAGCAGCTTGCAGGTCAGCTATAATTCACCCCTCCACTTT. The encoded protein is CASSLQVSYNSPLHF.

This rearrangement joins TRBV2 to TRBJ1-5, with TRBD1 matching over 10 bases. V trimming: 11 bases; J trimming: 2 bases; junction bases outside the gene matches: 6. CDR1 is SNHLY and CDR2 is FYNNEI in the germline V gene. CDR3 length: 14 residues. This chain's CDR3 is CAPRGTGGNQPQHF. CDR3 nucleotides: TGTGCCCCCAGGGGGACAGGGGGCAATCAGCCCCAGCATTTT.

The V gene is TRBV6-6, the J gene TRBJ2-7; 9 nucleotides line up with TRBD2. The CDR3 contains 15 residues. The germline V gene encodes CDR1 MNHNY and CDR2 SVGAGI (reference sequence). Unmatched junction bases numbered 5, after V lost 2 bases and J lost 3 bases. The CDR3 nucleotides are TGTGCCAGCAGTTACACCGGGACTAGCAACTACGAGCAGTACTTC. The encoded protein is CASSYTGTSNYEQYF.

This rearrangement joins TRBV3-1 (or the pseudogene TRBV3-2) to TRBJ1-2, with 10 positions matching TRBD1. V lost 3 bases to trimming and J lost 8 bases; unmatched junction nucleotides: 6. This CDR3 has 14 amino acids. Germline V gives CDR1 LGHDT, CDR2 YNNKEL (reference sequence). CDR3 sequence: CASSQVDRGRGYTF. Written as DNA, the CDR3 is TGTGCCAGCAGCCAGGTGGACAGGGGGAGAGGCTACACCTTC.